This T cell receptor beta chain is from a study of cytotoxic CD8 clonotypes in ibrutinib-treated CLL. At the level of the study: Across samples, productive templates numbered roughly 230,000 and productive rearrangements reached 94,082 on average. Whole-study results and caveats: At progression, clonality fell back toward baseline after rising at ibrutinib response.

A note on this clone: Antigen specificity is unknown.

Generated by immunoSEQ multiplex PCR, the TCRdb table keeps only in-frame clones and is missing some. The repertoire holds around 77,000 clones, with 80% as singletons. The receptor comes from a human donor with chronic lymphocytic leukemia. Sequenced here: PBMCs, sampled at disease progression, from a patient treated with ibrutinib.

CDR3 in amino acids: CASSSRATNEKLFF. The CDR3 nucleotides are TGTGCCAGCTCAAGTAGGGCAACTAATGAAAAACTGTTTTTT. The chain employs TRBV18 and TRBJ1-4; D is unclear. The ends were cut back, 5 bases at V and 0 bases at J, with 7 bases in the middle. The CDR3 spans 14 residues. In germline, CDR1 is KGHSH, CDR2 LQKENI.